This passage covers 27 T cell receptor beta chains from one sample sequenced in a study of T cells in women clearing cervical HPV infection. Using immunoSEQ multiplex PCR, the repertoire was profiled, and TCRdb retains in-frame clones only, with some absent. The listing contains under 30,000 clones. Sequenced input: blood buffy coat. These receptors were taken from a woman aged 18-70 years with a cervical HPV16 infection that either progressed to CIN3+ or cleared (not recorded which).

On this clone itself: The observed sequence ends 3 residues before the CDR3 terminus, with the missing tail filled in from the germline J gene. The chain uses TRBV24-1 and TRBJ2-4; D may be TRBD1 (6 bases). Looked up from germline, CDR1 is KGHDR and CDR2 is SFDVKD. The CDR3 spans 13 residues. The CDR3 region is CATSAGQGRVQYF. Incomplete CDR3 DNA: TGTGCCACCAGTGCGGGGCAGGGGAGAGTT.

As concerns this clone: The read stops 3 residues short of the end of the CDR3; the missing end is completed from the germline J gene. The chain employs TRBV20-1 and TRBJ2-7; a possible D gene is TRBD2 (5 bases). The CDR3 sequence is 14 residues long. The V gene's germline CDR1 is DFQATT and CDR2 SNEGSKA (reference sequence). The V and J ends lost 7 bases and 4 bases respectively, with 20 bases between them. The CDR3 loop reads CSGRRVQPLYEQYF. The DNA read from the CDR3 is TGCAGTGGCAGGCGGGTCCAGCCCCTTTACGAG.

Note on this clone: From the germline J gene comes the end of the CDR3, since the read stops 3 residues before it. This chain uses TRBV2 with TRBJ2-7, with 12 bases identical to TRBD2. The germline CDR1 and CDR2 sequences are SNHLY and FYNNEI. The CDR3 runs to 15 residues. Trimming cost V 4 bases and J 4 bases; bases outside gene matches: 5. The sequenced part of the CDR3 DNA is TGTGCCAGCAGTGGACTAGCGGGAGTGTCGTACGAG. Its translation: CASSGLAGVSYE. The CDR3, in full, reads CASSGLAGVSYEQYF.

On this clone: Read coverage stops 3 residues before the CDR3 terminus; the germline J gene supplies the remainder. The genes are TRBV28 and TRBJ2-2; TRBD1 aligns across 8 bases. V shed 3 bases and J 4 bases; nucleotides not matched to a gene: 4. The CDR3 has 15 residues. Germline CDR1 MDHEN, CDR2 SYDVKM. The part of the CDR3 DNA that was read is TGTGCCAGCAGTTTTCCGGGACAGGCCACCGGGGAG. Residues: CASSFPGQATGE. The CDR3, in full, reads CASSFPGQATGELFF.

Regarding this clone: The CDR3 is cut off 3 residues early in the read; its end comes from the germline J gene. The chain is built from TRBV28 and TRBJ2-1, with 8 positions matching TRBD2. Germline V gene lookup returns CDR1 MDHEN and CDR2 SYDVKM. This CDR3 comprises 15 residues. V lost 3 bases and J lost 4; bases outside the gene matches: 5. The CDR3 DNA, read in part, is TGTGCCAGCAGTTTCCCGGGGGGGATATACAATGAG. Translating it yields CASSFPGGIYNE. The entire CDR3 sequence reads CASSFPGGIYNEQFF. Filled out from reference TRBV28 and TRBJ2-1, the complete variable domain reads DVKVTQSSRYLVKRTGEKVFLECVQDMDHENMFWYRQDPGLGLRLIYFSYDVKMKEKGDIPEGYSVSREKKERFSLILESASTNQTSMYLCASSFPGGIYNEQFFGPGTRLTVL.

Concerning this clone: The CDR3 extends 3 residues past the end of the read, so its final part is completed from the germline J gene. This chain uses TRBV19 with TRBJ1-4; D possibly corresponds to TRBD1 (6 bases). CDR1 LNHDA and CDR2 SQIVND come from the germline V gene (reference sequence). The CDR3 runs 15 residues. V lost 4 bases and J lost 8, with 17 bases in between. Partial CDR3 DNA: TGTGCCAGTAGTACCTACAGGGCCGGTCGCGAAAAA. As protein: CASSTYRAGREK. The entire CDR3 sequence reads CASSTYRAGREKLFF. Full variable domain (remainder filled in from reference TRBV19 and TRBJ1-4): DGGITQSPKYLFRKEGQNVTLSCEQNLNHDAMYWYRQDPGQGLRLIYYSQIVNDFQKGDIAEGYSVSREKKESFPLTVTSAQKNPTAFYLCASSTYRAGREKLFFGSGTQLSVL.

As to this clone: The read ends 3 residues shy of where the CDR3 ends; the end is completed using the germline J gene. The chain combines TRBV7-3 with TRBJ1-6, with a tentative D call TRBD1 (5 bases). CDR3 length equals 15 residues. V gave up 1 base and J gave up 6 bases, with 10 bases separating them. Germline V gene data show CDR1 as SGHTA and CDR2 as FQGTGA. The sequenced part of the CDR3 DNA is TGTGCCAGCAGCTTAAGCGGGGGTTCTAATTCACCC. Encoded protein: CASSLSGGSNSP. In full, the CDR3 reads CASSLSGGSNSPLHF. Full variable domain (missing parts from reference TRBV7-3 and TRBJ1-6): GAGVSQTPSNKVTEKGKYVELRCDPISGHTALYWYRQSLGQGPEFLIYFQGTGAADDSGLPNDRFFAVRPEGSVSTLKIQRTERGDSAVYLCASSLSGGSNSPLHFGNGTRLTVT.

The sequenced CDR3 bases are TGCAGCGTTGTGGGCGGGAGGGCGATCTACGAG. Protein: CSVVGGRAIYE. The whole CDR3 is CSVVGGRAIYEQYF. V usage is TRBV29-1 and J usage is TRBJ2-7, with 9 bases that match TRBD2. The CDR3 end lies 3 residues beyond the end of the read and is filled in from the germline J gene. The length of the CDR3 is 14 residues. From germline, CDR1 is SQVTM and CDR2 ANQGSEA. The V and J ends lost 4 bases and 3 bases, in that order; junction bases with no gene match: 7.

Details on this clone: The observed sequence ends 3 residues before the CDR3 terminus, with the missing tail filled in from the germline J gene. The chain couples TRBV30 to TRBJ2-3; TRBD2 matches 9 bases. CDR3 size: 14 residues. Germline CDR1 GTSNPN, CDR2 SVGIG (reference sequence). The J segment lost 5 bases and the V segment lost 4 bases, leaving 7 bases of the junction unmatched. CDR3 loop: CAWTSGDLEDTQYF. The covered CDR3 bases are TGTGCCTGGACTAGCGGGGACCTTGAAGATACG.

With respect to this clone: Sequencing ends 3 residues short of the CDR3 end; the germline J gene provides the rest. V usage is TRBV7-2 and J usage is TRBJ1-1; D might be TRBD1 (5 bases). V was pared by 5 bases and J by 7 bases, with 17 bases between. The germline V gene encodes CDR1 SGHTA and CDR2 FQGNSA. The CDR3 is 14 residues long. The part of the CDR3 DNA that was read is TGTGCCAGCAGCCTTACCCTTCGGGGGGTTGAA. It specifies CASSLTLRGVE. The entire CDR3 reads CASSLTLRGVEAFF.

Notes on this clone: The CDR3 end lies 3 residues beyond the end of the read and is filled in from the germline J gene. The chain couples TRBV5-4 to TRBJ1-6, with D maybe TRBD1 (5 bases). The CDR3 has 16 residues. Germline loops: CDR1 SGHNT, CDR2 YYREEE (reference sequence). Trimming removed 3 bases from V and 8 bases from J, with 18 bases in between. The CDR3 loop is CASSSRPRTSDSPLHF. CDR3 DNA (partial): TGTGCCAGCAGCTCCCGCCCCCGGACATCCGATTCACCC. The variable domain in full, completed from reference TRBV5-4 and TRBJ1-6, reads ETGVTQSPTHLIKTRGQQVTLRCSSQSGHNTVSWYQQALGQGPQFIFQYYREEENGRGNFPPRFSGLQFPNYSSELNVNALELDDSALYLCASSSRPRTSDSPLHFGNGTRLTVT.

As concerns this clone: The CDR3 goes on 3 residues after the read ends, and that part is filled in from the germline J gene. V is TRBV18 and J is TRBJ2-3; possibly TRBD1 or TRBD2 for D (5 bases each). CDR3 length: 12 amino acids. Germline-derived CDR1 and CDR2 are KGHSH and LQKENI. The CDR3 loop is CASSPPGETQYF. The sequenced part of the CDR3 DNA is TGTGCCAGCTCACCACCAGGGGAGACG.

Notes on this clone: The CDR3 extends 3 residues past the end of the read, so its final part is completed from the germline J gene. V and J are TRBV4-2 and TRBJ1-2; 9 nucleotides line up with TRBD1. Looked up from germline, CDR1 is LGHNA and CDR2 is YNFKEQ. This CDR3 has 20 residues. CDR3 DNA (partial): TGTGCCAGCAGCCTCACAGGGGGCTGGACGACTAGCGGGGGTGCCTACGAC. This encodes CASSLTGGWTTSGGAYD. The full CDR3 is CASSLTGGWTTSGGAYDYTF.

Concerning this clone itself: The read stops 3 residues short of the end of the CDR3; the missing end is completed from the germline J gene. This sequence joins TRBV30 and TRBJ2-7, with D possibly being TRBD1 (5 bases). The CDR3 is made up of 14 amino acids. CDR1 is GTSNPN, CDR2 SVGIG, per germline (reference sequence). Trimming took 3 bases from V and 2 from J, leaving 14 bases between them. The covered CDR3 bases are TGTGCCTGGAGCGAAGGGGTATTACCCTACGAG. It is translated as CAWSEGVLPYE. The entire CDR3 protein is CAWSEGVLPYEQYF.

For this clone: The read is 3 residues too short to cover the CDR3 end, so that end is filled in from the germline J gene. J is TRBJ2-5 and V is TRBV20-1, with 11 bases that match TRBD2. V gave up 4 bases and J gave up 2 bases; unmatched junction bases: 6. The CDR3 is 15 amino acids. Germline lookup yields CDR1 DFQATT and CDR2 SNEGSKA (reference sequence). This CDR3 reads CSATRLAGRQETQYF. The CDR3 DNA, read in part, is TGCAGTGCTACGAGACTAGCGGGACGTCAAGAGACC.

About this clone: The read ends 3 residues early relative to the CDR3; the germline J gene fills the gap. J is TRBJ1-4 and V is TRBV19; maybe TRBD1 (5 bases). The CDR3 runs to 14 residues. Germline assignment: CDR1 LNHDA and CDR2 SQIVND (reference sequence). Between the trimmed V and J ends, which lost 8 bases and 1 base, there was a span of 11 bases. CDR3 protein: CASGIQGTNEKLFF. CDR3 DNA (partial): TGTGCCAGTGGGATCCAGGGAACTAATGAAAAA.

Notes on this clone: The read finishes 3 residues shy of the CDR3 end, and the germline J gene is used to complete it. The chain joins TRBV18 to TRBJ2-7, with TRBD2 matching over 15 bases. Germline V lookup: CDR1 KGHSH, CDR2 LQKENI. Trimming cost V 3 bases and J 2 bases; bases outside gene matches: 5. There are 17 residues in the CDR3. The covered CDR3 bases are TGTGCCAGCTCACCCGGACTAGCGGGAGGGCCAACCTACGAG. Amino acids: CASSPGLAGGPTYE. The whole CDR3 sequence is CASSPGLAGGPTYEQYF.

In the case of this clone: The read finishes 3 residues shy of the CDR3 end, and the germline J gene is used to complete it. The chain is built from TRBV7-9 and TRBJ1-3, with D maybe TRBD1 (6 bases). The germline CDR1 and CDR2 sequences are SEHNR and FQNEAQ (reference sequence). This CDR3 contains 14 residues. Trimming took 9 bases from V and 3 from J, leaving 15 bases between them. CDR3 DNA, as far as it was read: TGTGCCAGACAACAGGGAAGTGGTGGAAACACC. Translating gives CARQQGSGGNT. The entire CDR3 protein is CARQQGSGGNTIYF.

Comment on this clone: The missing CDR3 end, 3 residues past where the read stops, is filled in from the germline J gene. The V call is TRBV7-6, the J call TRBJ2-7, with TRBD1 as a possible D gene (6 bases). CDR3 length: 14 residues. Germline assignment: CDR1 SGHVS and CDR2 FNYEAQ. Trimming shortened V by 5 bases and J by 6 bases, and 17 bases separated the two germline ends. The DNA read from the CDR3 is TGTGCCAGCAGCCCCTATGGGGACATCCTCGAG. Its protein product is CASSPYGDILE. The full CDR3 protein reads CASSPYGDILEQYF.

With respect to this clone: The CDR3 extends 3 residues past the end of the read, so its final part is completed from the germline J gene. The chain carries TRBV7-9 and TRBJ1-6, with D tentatively TRBD1 (6 bases). The CDR3 has 14 residues. V was cut by 6 bases and J by 4 bases, with 10 bases left in between. Per germline, CDR1 SEHNR and CDR2 FQNEAQ (reference sequence). The covered CDR3 bases are TGTGCCAGCAGTCCGCAGGGGTATAATTCACCC. Translating it yields CASSPQGYNSP. The whole CDR3 sequence is CASSPQGYNSPLHF.

Details on this clone: The read halts 3 residues ahead of the CDR3 end, with the missing end drawn from the germline J gene. This chain connects TRBV19 to TRBJ2-4, with D unresolved. CDR1 is LNHDA, CDR2 SQIVND, per germline (reference sequence). The CDR3 runs 15 residues. The CDR3 spells CASSIFPGRNYGQYF. The sequenced part of the CDR3 DNA is TGTGCCAGTAGTATATTCCCCGGTCGAAACTATGGT.

As for this clone: The read terminates 3 residues before the CDR3 end, so the remaining end is supplied by the germline J gene. V is TRBV12-3 or TRBV12-4 and J is TRBJ2-5, with TRBD2 matching 10 bases. V lost 6 bases, J lost 6 bases, and 7 bases stayed unmatched. The CDR3 has 14 amino acids. The CDR3 region is CASSPGAGGQTQYF. The CDR3 bases that were read are TGTGCCAGCAGCCCAGGAGCGGGAGGGCAGACC.

As to this clone: With the read ending 3 residues before the CDR3 end, the germline J gene is used to fill in that end. This chain links TRBV10-1 with TRBJ2-5, with a weak D call TRBD2 (6 bases). Germline V lookup: CDR1 WNHNN, CDR2 SYGVQD (reference sequence). The CDR3 covers 15 residues. V gave up 0 bases and J gave up 1 base, with 9 bases separating them. This chain's CDR3 is CASSESLGGQETQYF. The CDR3 bases that were read are TGCGCCAGCAGTGAGTCGCTGGGGGGCCAAGAGACC.

About this clone itself: Read data end 3 residues before the CDR3 end; the end is taken from the germline J gene. This chain joins TRBV6-2 or TRBV6-3 and TRBJ2-1, with TRBD2 as a possible D gene (6 bases). Trimming took 5 bases from V and 2 from J, leaving 16 bases between them. The length of the CDR3 is 16 residues. CDR1 and CDR2 (germline): MNHEY, SVGEGT. CDR3 DNA (partial): TGTGCCAGCAGTCCAAGTGGGGGGTCCCCCTACAATGAG. It encodes CASSPSGGSPYNE. The whole CDR3 protein reads CASSPSGGSPYNEQFF.

Points on this clone: From the germline J gene comes the end of the CDR3, since the read stops 3 residues before it. The chain combines TRBV7-3 with TRBJ2-2; possibly TRBD1 for D (8 bases). Per the germline V gene, CDR1 is SGHTA and CDR2 is FQGTGA. The CDR3 loop spans 14 amino acids. V lost 5 bases and J 4 bases, leaving 11 bases between the germline ends. CDR3 sequence: CASSTGGGTGELFF. Incomplete CDR3 DNA: TGTGCCAGCAGCACAGGGGGGGGCACCGGGGAG.

About this clone: The CDR3 goes on 3 residues after the read ends, and that part is filled in from the germline J gene. V and J are TRBV7-9 and TRBJ1-1; the match to TRBD1 covers 7 bases. Germline CDR1 and CDR2: SEHNR and FQNEAQ (reference sequence). This CDR3 has 13 amino acids. After removal of 5 bases from V and 1 base from J, the junction contained 1 base not matched to a gene. CDR3 sequence: CASSRDRNTEAFF. The part of the CDR3 DNA that was read is TGTGCCAGCAGCCGGGACAGGAACACTGAA.

A note on this clone: From the germline J gene comes the end of the CDR3, since the read stops 3 residues before it. V gene TRBV20-1 combines with J gene TRBJ2-7; 8 bases match TRBD1. The length of the CDR3 is 14 residues. CDR1 and CDR2 (germline): DFQATT, SNEGSKA (reference sequence). V was pared by 6 bases and J by 5 bases, with 12 bases of the junction left unmatched. Incomplete CDR3 DNA: TGCAGTGCCAGGGGAGGACAGGGCCCCCACGAG. Its protein is CSARGGQGPHE. The CDR3 as a whole reads CSARGGQGPHEQYF.